These T cell receptor beta chains were read from a single sample in a study of OX40 agonist ivuxolimab in advanced cancers. Profiled with immunoSEQ multiplex PCR; TCRdb holds only in-frame clones, not every one. The repertoire has approximately 73,000 clones, 87% of them found once; the top ten carry approximately 1.4%. Sequencing was performed on CD4+ or CD8+ T cells sorted from blood, taken in a trial of the OX40 agonist ivuxolimab. The receptor set was obtained from an adult with an advanced solid tumor such as melanoma, head and neck, liver or kidney cancer. Both conserved end residues are part of each CDR3. D genes are given only for firm matches. Rows may omit the clone size; those that give it use once, few, many or a size class.

d_gene,abundance,v_gene,j_gene,CDR3nt,CDR3aa
TRBD1,-,TRBV7-9,TRBJ2-7,TGTGCCAGCAGCTTAGGGGACAGGGGCGAGCAGTACTTC,CASSLGDRGEQYF
TRBD2,-,TRBV18,TRBJ2-3,TGTGCCAGCTCACCATCAAGCCTAGCGGGGGGCACAGATACGCAGTATTTT,CASSPSSLAGGTDTQYF
TRBD1,-,TRBV28,TRBJ2-3,TGTGCCAGCAGCCGCGGACAGGCCGCAGATACGCAGTATTTT,CASSRGQAADTQYF
TRBD2,-,TRBV7-9,TRBJ2-5,TGTGCCAGCAGCTTAGGACTAGCGGGACTCCAAGAGACCCAGTACTTC,CASSLGLAGLQETQYF
TRBD2,-,TRBV19,TRBJ2-2,TGTGCCAGTAGTATCCTCCCGGGACTAGCGGGCACCGGGGAGCTGTTTTTT,CASSILPGLAGTGELFF
-,-,TRBV5-1,TRBJ2-1,TGCGCCAGCAGCTTGGAGGGGCATGAGCAGTTCTTC,CASSLEGHEQFF
-,-,TRBV10-3,TRBJ2-1,TGTGCCATCAAGGAAGGCGGGACCCCGGGCAATGAGCAGTTCTTC,CAIKEGGTPGNEQFF
-,-,TRBV15,TRBJ2-2,TGTGCCACCAGCAGAGATCGGCTGTTCACCGGGGAGCTGTTTTTT,CATSRDRLFTGELFF
TRBD2,-,TRBV7-7,TRBJ2-2,TGTGCTAGCAGCGCGGGGACTAGCGGGGGTAACACCGGGGAGCTGTTTTTT,CASSAGTSGGNTGELFF
TRBD2,-,TRBV18,TRBJ2-3,TGTGCCAGCTCACCACCCATAGCGGGGGGGCGATCTGGTACGCAGTATTTT,CASSPPIAGGRSGTQYF
TRBD2,-,TRBV18,TRBJ2-7,TGTGCCAGCTCACCAGGTGGCGGGAGGAATTCCGAGCAGTACTTC,CASSPGGGRNSEQYF
TRBD1,-,TRBV5-1,TRBJ2-3,TGCGCCAGCAGCTTTCGGACAGGGACGACAGATACGCAGTATTTT,CASSFRTGTTDTQYF
-,-,TRBV9,TRBJ2-7,TGTGCCAGCAGCCCCCGGCAGGGGGGGTACGAGCAGTACTTC,CASSPRQGGYEQYF
-,few,TRBV4-2,TRBJ1-1,TGTGCCAGCAGCCAAGGAGGGATCGGGGAAGCTTTCTTT,CASSQGGIGEAFF
-,-,TRBV2,TRBJ1-2,TGTGCCAGCCGAAAGACGGACCGCTACTATGGCTACACCTTC,CASRKTDRYYGYTF
-,-,TRBV7-2,TRBJ2-5,TGTGCCAGCAGCCGGGGACCGGAGACCCAGTACTTC,CASSRGPETQYF
-,-,TRBV6-1,TRBJ1-2,TGTGCCAGCAGTAACGCCAGGGACGGCTACACCTTC,CASSNARDGYTF
TRBD2,once,TRBV28,TRBJ2-1,TGTGCCAGCAGTCTAACGACTAGCGGGAGCTACAATGAGCAGTTCTTC,CASSLTTSGSYNEQFF
-,-,TRBV30,TRBJ2-7,TGTGCCTTTGAGAGCGCTAGCTCCTACGAGCAGTACTTC,CAFESASSYEQYF
-,-,TRBV20-1,TRBJ2-7,TGCAGTGCTGAGCATTCCTACGAGCAGTACTTC,CSAEHSYEQYF
-,-,TRBV7-2,TRBJ2-5,TGTGCCAGCAGCCAGGGGGGGGTGTCAGAGACCCAGTACTTC,CASSQGGVSETQYF
-,-,TRBV6-5,TRBJ2-7,TGTGCCAGCAGTTACTCAGAGGGGGGTGGATACGAGCAGTACTTC,CASSYSEGGGYEQYF
-,few,TRBV27,TRBJ1-5,TGTGCCAGCAGGAGAGTGGGCCAGCCCCAGCATTTT,CASRRVGQPQHF
TRBD1,-,TRBV30,TRBJ1-4,TGTGCCTGGAGGGCAAGGACAGGGATACCTAATGAAAAACTGTTTTTT,CAWRARTGIPNEKLFF
-,once,TRBV10-3,TRBJ1-2,TGTGCCATCAGTGATGTGGGTAACTATGGCTACACCTTC,CAISDVGNYGYTF
-,-,TRBV5-8,TRBJ2-7,TGTGCCAGCAGTGGTTACAGGGAGTACGAGCAGTACTTC,CASSGYREYEQYF
-,few,TRBV9,TRBJ1-1,TGTGCCAGCAGCAACCAGCCCGATGAAGCTTTCTTT,CASSNQPDEAFF
-,-,TRBV7-9,TRBJ1-5,TGTGCCAGCAGCTTAGGGGTGAATAGCAATCAGCCCCAGCATTTT,CASSLGVNSNQPQHF
TRBD1,-,TRBV30,TRBJ1-2,TGTGCCTGGAGTGTACAGGGGCTCCGGTATGGCTACACCTTC,CAWSVQGLRYGYTF
-,few,TRBV7-8,TRBJ2-5,TGTGCCAGCAGCCGGGGGTGGGGCCAAGAGACCCAGTACTTC,CASSRGWGQETQYF
-,-,TRBV11-3,TRBJ2-3,TGTGCCAGCAGCTTAGGACACGGTCCTGGCACAGATACGCAGTATTTT,CASSLGHGPGTDTQYF
-,-,TRBV6-5,TRBJ2-3,TGTGCCAGCACCCCATTGGCGACTAGCACAGATACGCAGTATTTT,CASTPLATSTDTQYF
-,-,TRBV27,TRBJ2-1,TGTGCCAGCAGTCCTACTCCCCCGTATGAGCAGTTCTTC,CASSPTPPYEQFF
-,-,TRBV6-5,TRBJ2-7,TGTGCCAGCAGTTACGGGGTACAAACCTACGAGCAGTACTTC,CASSYGVQTYEQYF
-,-,TRBV15,TRBJ1-1,TGTGCCACCCACGGGACCGCCAAAGTGGAAGCTTTCTTT,CATHGTAKVEAFF
-,-,TRBV30,TRBJ1-2,TGTGCCTGGAGTGTGACCCCGGGGAGGGGTGGCTACACCTTC,CAWSVTPGRGGYTF
-,-,TRBV14,TRBJ2-7,TGTGCCAGCAGCCTTCAGGGGACCTACGAGCAGTACTTC,CASSLQGTYEQYF
-,-,TRBV5-6,TRBJ2-1,TGTGCCAGCAGCGCAAGCGGCCGCTCCTACAATGAGCAGTTCTTC,CASSASGRSYNEQFF
-,-,TRBV27,TRBJ1-1,TGTGCCAGCAGTGGTCGGGGGTTGAACACTGAAGCTTTCTTT,CASSGRGLNTEAFF
-,medium-sized,TRBV5-5,TRBJ2-3,TGTGCCAGCAGCCCGAGCGGGTTAGATACGCAGTATTTT,CASSPSGLDTQYF
TRBD1,-,TRBV19,TRBJ1-5,TGTGCCAGTAGTACCGTGGACAGGGGAAGCAATCAGCCCCAGCATTTT,CASSTVDRGSNQPQHF
-,-,TRBV30,TRBJ1-2,TGTGCCTGGAGTGACATATACTATGGCTACACCTTC,CAWSDIYYGYTF
-,-,TRBV19,TRBJ2-7,TGTGCCAGTAGTCTAGGCCTGGGGGGAACCTACGAGCAGTACTTC,CASSLGLGGTYEQYF
-,-,TRBV19,TRBJ2-7,TGTGCCAGTAGTCCCGGGACGGTTAGGGTCAACGAGCAGTACTTC,CASSPGTVRVNEQYF
-,-,TRBV19,TRBJ1-5,TGTGCCAGTAGTCCCTTAGATCGGGGCAATCAGCCCCAGCATTTT,CASSPLDRGNQPQHF
-,-,TRBV4-1,TRBJ2-3,TGCGCCAGCAGGGGGGCCGGAAGCACAGATACGCAGTATTTT,CASRGAGSTDTQYF
-,-,TRBV10-3,TRBJ2-7,TGTGCCATCAGTGAAGGGATCCACGAGCAGTACTTC,CAISEGIHEQYF
-,-,TRBV10-3,TRBJ2-4,TGTGCCATCAGTGAGAGAACAGGTGTAGCCAAAAACATTCAGTACTTC,CAISERTGVAKNIQYF
-,-,TRBV9,TRBJ1-3,TGTGCCAGCACCGACCAAGGGATCTCTGGAAACACCATATATTTT,CASTDQGISGNTIYF